These 24 T cell receptor beta chains were all obtained from the same sample, sequenced in a study of blood T cell repertoires in COVID-19. The data were produced by immunoSEQ multiplex PCR, yet TCRdb's version contains in-frame clones alone and is incomplete. In the table there are roughly 340,000 clones, about 90% of which are singletons. Sample: peripheral blood. The receptors come from a woman aged 45-60 years with COVID-19, enrolled during active disease.

V usage is TRBV18 and J usage is TRBJ2-4; tentatively, D is TRBD2 (6 bases). V was shortened by 2 bases and J by 7 bases, with 15 bases between the two germline ends. The germline V gene encodes CDR1 KGHSH and CDR2 LQKENI. The CDR3 runs to 15 residues. The CDR3 DNA is TGTGCCAGCTCACCAGAATCAGGGAGGCTGAACATTCAGTACTTC. Protein sequence: CASSPESGRLNIQYF.

This rearrangement joins TRBV28 to TRBJ2-5, with 9 nucleotides matching TRBD2. The CDR3 totals 18 residues. The V segment lost 9 bases and the J segment 3 bases; nucleotides outside the gene matches: 20. Germline V gene lookup returns CDR1 MDHEN and CDR2 SYDVKM. The CDR3: CASSYGSFGGRAEETQYF. The CDR3 nucleotides read TGTGCCAGTTCATATGGTTCGTTCGGCGGGAGGGCAGAAGAGACCCAGTACTTC.

The sample holds one count of this clone. The chain carries TRBV6-5 and TRBJ1-3, with D possibly being TRBD1 (5 bases). The CDR3 has 15 amino acids. Per the germline V gene, CDR1 is MNHEY and CDR2 is SVGAGI. The V and J ends lost 11 bases and 2 bases respectively, with 19 bases between them. The CDR3 loop is CAVGGGLQAGNTIYF. In DNA, the CDR3 is TGTGCCGTCGGGGGGGGATTACAGGCTGGAAACACCATATATTTT.

The chain carries TRBV4-2 and TRBJ2-3; 7 positions agree with TRBD2. CDR3 length equals 17 residues. V dropped 0 bases and J dropped 0; count of bases not matched to a gene: 6. Germline CDR1 LGHNA, CDR2 YNFKEQ. The CDR3 loop reads CASSQDLLAASTDTQYF. The DNA for the CDR3 is TGTGCCAGCAGCCAAGATCTCCTAGCGGCAAGCACAGATACGCAGTATTTT.

V is TRBV27 and J is TRBJ1-2; TRBD1 matches at 11 bases. From germline, CDR1 is MNHEY and CDR2 SMNVEV (reference sequence). V shed 6 bases and J 7 bases; nucleotides not matched to a gene: 7. The length of the CDR3 is 14 residues. CDR3 region: CASRTGQGAPGYTF. CDR3 nucleotides: TGTGCCAGCAGAACTGGACAGGGGGCACCTGGCTACACCTTC.

J is TRBJ1-3 and V is TRBV6-1; 8 nucleotides match TRBD1. Looked up from germline, CDR1 is MNHNS and CDR2 is SASEGT. V was clipped by 2 bases and J by 7 bases; unmatched bases: 16. The CDR3 extends over 18 amino acids. The CDR3 region has the DNA TGTGCCAGCAGTGAATCTTCGGGCTCTGGAACAGGGGGGAACACCATATATTTT. It codes for CASSESSGSGTGGNTIYF.

This chain joins TRBV18 and TRBJ2-1; D might be TRBD1 (5 bases). The CDR3 spans 14 residues. From germline, CDR1 is KGHSH and CDR2 LQKENI. V was cut by 3 bases and J by 7 bases, with 13 bases left in between. The CDR3 sequence: CASSPRVGANEQFF. The CDR3 bases are TGTGCCAGCTCACCCAGGGTGGGTGCGAATGAGCAGTTCTTC.

The J gene is TRBJ1-1, the V gene TRBV5-4; maybe TRBD1 (6 bases). This CDR3 region has 14 residues. The V end was cut by 1 base, the J end by 4 bases, with 11 bases between. Germline V gene lookup returns CDR1 SGHNT and CDR2 YYREEE (reference sequence). CDR3 sequence reads: CASSLLGAVTEAFF. Written as DNA, the CDR3 is TGTGCCAGCAGCTTGTTGGGGGCGGTCACTGAAGCTTTCTTT. The full variable domain, with the rest looked up from reference TRBV5-4 and TRBJ1-1, is ETGVTQSPTHLIKTRGQQVTLRCSSQSGHNTVSWYQQALGQGPQFIFQYYREEENGRGNFPPRFSGLQFPNYSSELNVNALELDDSALYLCASSLLGAVTEAFFGQGTRLTVV.

The rearrangement uses TRBV29-1 and TRBJ2-7, with D uncertain. CDR1 is SQVTM, CDR2 ANQGSEA, per germline. The V end lost 1 base, the J end lost 0 bases, and 4 bases lay between the germline ends. The CDR3 spans 12 residues. CDR3 bases: TGCAGCGTTGAAGCCAGCTCCTACGAGCAGTACTTC. Translated: CSVEASSYEQYF.

This chain connects TRBV4-3 to TRBJ1-6; 12 nucleotides match TRBD1. The CDR3 covers 19 residues. The germline V gene encodes CDR1 LGHNA and CDR2 YSLEER. V was pared by 1 base and J by 1 base, with 5 bases of the junction left unmatched. Here the CDR3 DNA reads TGCGCCAGCAGCCAAGTCGGGACAGGGGGCATGTCCTATAATTCACCCCTCCACTTT. Protein product: CASSQVGTGGMSYNSPLHF.

This chain links TRBV7-2 with TRBJ1-5; D uncertain. This CDR3 contains 12 residues. The V end was cut by 3 bases, the J end by 7 bases, with 7 bases between. CDR1 and CDR2 from the germline V gene are SGHTA and FQGNSA. Written as DNA, the CDR3 is TGTGCCAGCAGCTTCCTAGGACAGCCCCAGCATTTT. It yields the protein CASSFLGQPQHF.

This clone was seen once. Other DNA sequences in the same sample also yield this CDR3. The genes are TRBV12-3 or TRBV12-4 and TRBJ1-2, with TRBD1 as a possible D gene (5 bases). V was pared by 6 bases and J by 2 bases, with 10 bases between. The CDR3 contains 13 residues. The CDR3 sequence: CASSPTANYGYTF. In nucleotides, the CDR3 is TGTGCCAGCAGCCCGACAGCGAACTATGGCTACACCTTC.

The chain employs TRBV6-5 and TRBJ1-3; no clear D. The V end lost 2 bases, the J end lost 2 bases, and 13 bases lay between the germline ends. The CDR3 sequence is 16 residues long. CDR1 and CDR2 from the germline V gene are MNHEY and SVGAGI. The CDR3 sequence: CASSYKNRGTGNTIYF. The DNA of the CDR3 is TGTGCCAGCAGTTACAAGAATCGAGGAACTGGAAACACCATATATTTT.

The gene calls are TRBV12-3 or TRBV12-4 and TRBJ2-5; TRBD2 is a possible D gene (6 bases). Trimming removed 6 bases from V and 2 bases from J, with 10 bases in between. This CDR3 comprises 13 residues. CDR3 in amino acids: CASREGRQETQYF. The CDR3 DNA reads as TGTGCCAGCAGGGAGGGGAGACAAGAGACCCAGTACTTC.

The genes are TRBV28 and TRBJ2-2; 10 positions match TRBD2. The CDR3 contains 16 residues. Germline loops: CDR1 MDHEN, CDR2 SYDVKM. The V and J ends lost 4 bases and 2 bases, in that order; junction bases with no gene match: 4. In DNA, the CDR3 is TGTGCCAGCAGTTCCGGGACTAGCGCAAACACCGGGGAGCTGTTTTTT. Translated: CASSSGTSANTGELFF.

The chain is built from TRBV19 and TRBJ2-2, with D uncertain. V shed 6 bases and J shed 5 bases, with 16 bases lying between them. Germline V gene lookup returns CDR1 LNHDA and CDR2 SQIVND (reference sequence). The length of the CDR3 is 15 residues. This CDR3 reads CASRDRQAITGELFF. The CDR3 DNA is TGTGCCAGTAGGGATAGGCAGGCGATTACCGGGGAGCTGTTTTTT. Combining the CDR3 with reference TRBV19 and TRBJ2-2 gives the whole variable domain DGGITQSPKYLFRKEGQNVTLSCEQNLNHDAMYWYRQDPGQGLRLIYYSQIVNDFQKGDIAEGYSVSREKKESFPLTVTSAQKNPTAFYLCASRDRQAITGELFFGEGSRLTVL.

The gene calls are TRBV6-6 and TRBJ2-4, with D possibly being TRBD2 (6 bases). V lost 6 bases, J lost 2 bases, and 14 bases lay in between. Germline-derived CDR1 and CDR2 are MNHNY and SVGAGI (reference sequence). CDR3 length equals 15 residues. This chain's CDR3 is CASRTLGLPKNIQYF. CDR3 in DNA: TGTGCCAGCAGGACCCTCGGACTACCCAAAAACATTCAGTACTTC.

This clone was found once. The rearrangement uses TRBV7-2 and TRBJ2-7, with D tentatively TRBD1 (5 bases). In germline, CDR1 is SGHTA, CDR2 FQGNSA. This CDR3 contains 15 residues. The V end was cut by 5 bases, the J end by 6 bases, with 20 bases between. DNA of the CDR3: TGTGCCAGCAGCCTCCAGACAGTGCCGGTAGGCGAGCAGTACTTC. Translation: CASSLQTVPVGEQYF.

The CDR3 bases are TGTGCCAGCAGTGAAACTCCCGGGTCCCCAGAGAGCTACACCTTC. It specifies CASSETPGSPESYTF. The V and J genes are TRBV6-1 and TRBJ1-2, with D hard to call. The CDR3 extends over 15 amino acids. Trimming stripped 2 bases from V and 9 bases from J, with 19 bases between. Germline V CDR1 and CDR2: MNHNS, SASEGT.

The V call is TRBV5-1, the J call TRBJ2-3; 11 bases align to TRBD2. Germline CDR1 is SGHRS and CDR2 is YFSETQ. V was pared by 0 bases and J by 4 bases, with 7 bases of the junction left unmatched. CDR3 length: 17 amino acids. Here the CDR3 DNA reads TGCGCCAGCAGCTTGGAAAGGACTAGCGGGTTCTCAGATACGCAGTATTTT. It specifies CASSLERTSGFSDTQYF.

V usage is TRBV6-2 or TRBV6-3 and J usage is TRBJ1-5; D is undetermined. The CDR3 spans 16 residues. The germline gives CDR1 MNHEY, CDR2 SVGEGT. Trimming removed 1 base from V and 0 bases from J, with 10 bases in between. The CDR3 coding sequence is TGTGCCAGCAGTTACTGGAGTACCCCTAGCAATCAGCCCCAGCATTTT. It codes for CASSYWSTPSNQPQHF.

This clone occurred once. The CDR3 sequence is CASSATSGEQFF. CDR3 bases: TGTGCCAGCAGTGCGACTAGCGGTGAGCAGTTCTTC. The V and J genes are TRBV2 and TRBJ2-1; 9 bases align to TRBD2. Germline V gene data show CDR1 as SNHLY and CDR2 as FYNNEI. V trimming: 4 bases; J trimming: 9 bases; junction bases outside the gene matches: 1. This CDR3 is built from 12 residues. Looking up the rest from reference TRBV2 and TRBJ2-1 gives the full variable domain: EPEVTQTPSHQVTQMGQEVILRCVPISNHLYFYWYRQILGQKVEFLVSFYNNEISEKSEIFDDQFSVERPDGSNFTLKIRSTKLEDSAMYFCASSATSGEQFFGPGTRLTVL.

This rearrangement joins TRBV19 to TRBJ2-2, with D possibly matching TRBD1 (5 bases). The CDR3 consists of 13 residues. CDR1 and CDR2 (germline): LNHDA, SQIVND (reference sequence). Trimming removed 8 bases at V and 7 bases at J, with 14 bases between. CDR3: CASFGRVGGELFF. In DNA form, the CDR3 reads TGTGCCAGTTTCGGCAGGGTAGGCGGGGAGCTGTTTTTT.

The rearrangement joins TRBV10-3 to TRBJ1-1, with a possible D match to TRBD1 (6 bases). V gave up 7 bases and J gave up 1 base, with 10 bases separating them. Per the germline V gene, CDR1 is ENHRY and CDR2 is SYGVKD. This CDR3 spans 13 amino acids. The CDR3 bases are TGTGCCATCAAGACAGGCGAGAACACTGAAGCTTTCTTT. Translated: CAIKTGENTEAFF.